Presented here are 27 T cell receptor beta chains from one specimen sequenced in a study of CD8 T cells in Susac syndrome. Reverse transcription of about 0.5 to 1 ug RNA used random hexamers. TCRdb recomputed calls from the immunoSEQ multiplex PCR reads with MiXCR, one row per CDR3 protein. In the table there are some 100,000 distinct CDR3 sequences, 85% to 95% of which are singletons. What was sequenced was CD8+ T cells from PBMCs. All receptors derive from a human donor in good health.

This chain links TRBV29-1 with TRBJ2-7; maybe TRBD1 (5 bases). The CDR3 is 13 amino acids. V lost 4 bases and J 2 bases, leaving 12 bases between the germline ends. Per germline, CDR1 SQVTM and CDR2 ANQGSEA. CDR3 residues: CSVGGAATYEQYF. CDR3 DNA: TGCAGCGTTGGTGGGGCCGCAACCTACGAGCAGTACTTC.

The V call is TRBV29-1, the J call TRBJ1-1; 9 bases agree with TRBD1. The CDR3 has 16 residues. Germline V CDR1 and CDR2: SQVTM, ANQGSEA. J gave up 0 bases and V 3 bases, and 8 bases lay outside the gene matches. The chain's CDR3 is CSVDSDRGRMNTEAFF. In nucleotides, the CDR3 is TGCAGCGTTGACTCGGACAGGGGACGAATGAACACTGAAGCTTTCTTT.

The rearrangement uses TRBV10-3 and TRBJ2-5; 7 bases agree with TRBD2. The trim removed 4 bases at V and 4 bases at J, leaving 3 bases unmatched. CDR3 length: 13 amino acids. CDR1 is ENHRY and CDR2 is SYGVKD in the germline V gene. The CDR3 region is CAISGVAGETQYF. CDR3 DNA: TGTGCCATCAGTGGAGTAGCGGGAGAGACCCAGTACTTC.

The V gene is TRBV20-1, the J gene TRBJ1-5, with D unresolved. The germline V gene has CDR1 DFQATT and CDR2 SNEGSKA (reference sequence). CDR3 length: 15 amino acids. Trimming removed 5 bases at V and 3 bases at J, with 17 bases between. The CDR3 nucleotides read TGCAGTGCTCCGGAGGGAGGGAACTCCAATCAGCCCCAGCATTTT. Its protein product is CSAPEGGNSNQPQHF.

V is TRBV19 and J is TRBJ1-4, with 8 bases lining up with TRBD1. This CDR3 is built from 14 residues. Germline-derived CDR1 and CDR2 are LNHDA and SQIVND (reference sequence). Losses at the gene ends were 3 bases for V and 5 bases for J; bases not matched to a gene: 2. The CDR3 protein is CASSMRQGNEKLFF. CDR3 bases: TGTGCCAGTAGTATGCGACAGGGGAATGAAAAACTGTTTTTT.

This chain links TRBV3-1 with TRBJ1-5, with 7 bases lining up with TRBD1. J was trimmed by 6 bases and V by 2 bases; bases with no gene match: 7. The germline gives CDR1 LGHDT, CDR2 YNNKEL (reference sequence). This CDR3 is built from 15 residues. The DNA for the CDR3 is TGTGCCAGCAGCCAACGACAGGGTCCCAGTCAGCCCCAGCATTTT. It translates to CASSQRQGPSQPQHF.

The chain has TRBV25-1 and TRBJ2-7, with 7 bases fitting TRBD1. The V segment lost 6 bases and the J segment 7 bases; nucleotides outside the gene matches: 9. The germline gives CDR1 MGHDK, CDR2 SYGVNS. The CDR3 loop spans 13 amino acids. CDR3: CASSRGQTGEQYF. The DNA for the CDR3 is TGTGCCAGCAGCCGAGGACAGACAGGGGAGCAGTACTTC.

The chain combines TRBV6-5 with TRBJ1-1; TRBD1 is a possible D gene (5 bases). V was pared by 2 bases and J by 6 bases, with 7 bases between. CDR3 length: 12 residues. Germline CDR1 is MNHEY and CDR2 is SVGAGI. The CDR3 loop is CASSYGGAEAFF. Written as DNA, the CDR3 is TGTGCCAGCAGTTACGGGGGGGCTGAAGCTTTCTTT.

V is TRBV23-1 and J is TRBJ2-5; D is unclear. TRBV23-1 is labeled an ORF, and its function is uncertain. This CDR3 contains 13 residues. V lost 2 bases, J lost 2 bases, and 6 bases lay in between. Written as DNA, the CDR3 is TGCGCCAGCAGTCAAGCTTTACAAGAGACCCAGTACTTC. Translating it yields CASSQALQETQYF.

V usage is TRBV6-5 and J usage is TRBJ2-7; D perhaps matches TRBD1 (6 bases). This CDR3 region has 13 residues. The germline CDR1 and CDR2 sequences are MNHEY and SVGAGI. V was shortened by 6 bases and J by 5 bases, with 14 bases between the two germline ends. Here the CDR3 DNA reads TGTGCCAGCAGAGAAACAGGGTTCCACGAGCAGTACTTC. Its translation is CASRETGFHEQYF.

This rearrangement joins TRBV14 to TRBJ2-2; D unclear. The germline gives CDR1 SGHDN, CDR2 FVKESK. The length of the CDR3 is 15 residues. V lost 1 base and J lost 4, with 10 bases in between. The CDR3 reads CASSQGLLVTGELFF. CDR3 coding DNA: TGTGCCAGCAGCCAAGGTCTACTTGTCACCGGGGAGCTGTTTTTT.

This chain links TRBV27 with TRBJ1-5; D uncertain. Germline assignment: CDR1 MNHEY and CDR2 SMNVEV (reference sequence). V was pared by 10 bases and J by 4 bases, with 11 bases between. The CDR3 runs to 12 residues. The CDR3 DNA follows: TGTGCCACCAGGACGGCAAATCAGCCCCAGCATTTT. Its translation: CATRTANQPQHF.

This clonotype has a single count. The J gene is TRBJ2-1, the V gene TRBV27; 12 nucleotides line up with TRBD2. Germline lookup yields CDR1 MNHEY and CDR2 SMNVEV (reference sequence). J was trimmed by 7 bases and V by 6 bases; bases with no gene match: 10. This CDR3 is 16 amino acids long. The chain's CDR3 is CASRPRLAGDINEQFF. The CDR3 bases are TGTGCCAGCAGGCCCAGACTAGCGGGAGACATAAATGAGCAGTTCTTC.

This chain connects TRBV5-1 to TRBJ2-1; 10 bases map to TRBD2. Unmatched junction bases numbered 8, after V lost 4 bases and J lost 7 bases. This CDR3 has 15 amino acids. The germline CDR1 and CDR2 sequences are SGHRS and YFSETQ. This chain's CDR3 is CASSPGDSGGNEQFF. CDR3 bases: TGCGCCAGCAGCCCCGGTGATAGCGGGGGGAATGAGCAGTTCTTC.

The rearrangement links TRBV5-1 to TRBJ2-7; 8 nucleotides agree with TRBD1. CDR3 length: 15 residues. V lost 3 bases and J lost 4; bases outside the gene matches: 9. From germline, CDR1 is SGHRS and CDR2 YFSETQ. The CDR3 region has the DNA TGCGCCAGCAGCTGGCAGACAGGGGTAGGGTACGAGCAGTACTTC. Translating it yields CASSWQTGVGYEQYF.

This rearrangement joins TRBV2 to TRBJ1-2, with D uncertain. This CDR3 is 12 amino acids long. The V end was cut by 0 bases, the J end by 9 bases, with 8 bases between. The germline V gene encodes CDR1 SNHLY and CDR2 FYNNEI. The CDR3 spells CASSEALVSYTF. CDR3 in DNA: TGTGCCAGCAGTGAAGCGTTGGTGAGCTACACCTTC.

Written as DNA, the CDR3 is TGCGCCAGCAGCTTGCGAGCGGGGCCCTTCGGGCAGTATTTT. This translates into CASSLRAGPFGQYF. The genes are TRBV5-1 and TRBJ2-3; 7 bases are a match to TRBD2. This CDR3 comprises 14 residues. Per the germline V gene, CDR1 is SGHRS and CDR2 is YFSETQ. V gave up 1 base and J gave up 11 bases; unmatched junction bases: 10. Using reference TRBV5-1 and TRBJ2-3 for the parts outside the CDR3, the full variable domain is KAGVTQTPRYLIKTRGQQVTLSCSPISGHRSVSWYQQTPGQGLQFLFEYFSETQRNKGNFPGRFSGRQFSNSRSEMNVSTLELGDSALYLCASSLRAGPFGQYFGPGTRLTVL.

V gene TRBV28 combines with J gene TRBJ2-1; 12 positions agree with TRBD2. Germline loops: CDR1 MDHEN, CDR2 SYDVKM. This CDR3 comprises 15 residues. The ends lost 4 bases at V and 10 bases at J; junction bases unmatched: 8. The CDR3 is CASSSSGGAWLEQFF. CDR3 DNA sequence: TGTGCCAGCAGTTCTAGCGGGGGGGCCTGGTTGGAGCAGTTCTTC.

This clonotype was detected only a few times. The chain is built from TRBV29-1 and TRBJ2-7, with 11 bases fitting TRBD1. This CDR3 region has 14 residues. The V gene's germline CDR1 is SQVTM and CDR2 ANQGSEA. V lost 7 bases and J lost 6; bases outside the gene matches: 11. This CDR3 reads CSAGQGAVVGEQYF. CDR3 in DNA: TGCAGCGCCGGACAGGGGGCAGTGGTAGGCGAGCAGTACTTC.

The chain couples TRBV30 to TRBJ1-2; TRBD1 might be the D (6 bases). Germline V gene sequence: CDR1 GTSNPN, CDR2 SVGIG (reference sequence). Trimming took 5 bases from V and 5 from J, leaving 9 bases between them. This CDR3 spans 11 amino acids. CDR3 coding DNA: TGTGCCTGGGGACAGATATATGGCTACACCTTC. It translates to CAWGQIYGYTF.

The chain links TRBV15 to TRBJ1-2, with 11 bases matching TRBD1. This CDR3 is built from 14 residues. The V and J ends lost 9 bases and 4 bases, in that order; junction bases with no gene match: 7. Germline values: CDR1 LNHNV, CDR2 YYDKDF (reference sequence). For the CDR3, the DNA is TGTGCCACGAAGTGGGACAGGGGGACCTATGGCTACACCTTC. It codes for CATKWDRGTYGYTF. Full variable domain (rest looked up from reference TRBV15 and TRBJ1-2): DAMVIQNPRYQVTQFGKPVTLSCSQTLNHNVMYWYQQKSSQAPKLLFHYYDKDFNNEADTPDNFQSRRPNTSFCFLDIRSPGLGDTAMYLCATKWDRGTYGYTFGSGTRLTVV.

This chain links TRBV19 with TRBJ1-5; D is uncertain. The CDR3 loop spans 14 amino acids. Trimming cost V 3 bases and J 5 bases, with 11 bases left between them. CDR1 LNHDA and CDR2 SQIVND come from the germline V gene (reference sequence). The CDR3 coding sequence is TGTGCCAGTAGTATCGGGGTTTCCCATCAGCCCCAGCATTTT. Protein sequence: CASSIGVSHQPQHF.

The chain couples TRBV4-2 to TRBJ1-2, with D hard to call. Germline CDR1 and CDR2: LGHNA and YNFKEQ. The V and J ends lost 0 bases and 6 bases respectively, with 14 bases between them. This CDR3 is 15 amino acids long. CDR3 residues: CASSQEVRSFDGYTF. Written as DNA, the CDR3 is TGTGCCAGCAGCCAAGAAGTGCGTTCGTTCGATGGCTACACCTTC.

The chain is built from TRBV29-1 and TRBJ1-1, with a possible D match to TRBD1 (6 bases). From germline, CDR1 is SQVTM and CDR2 ANQGSEA. Trimming shortened V by 4 bases and J by 4 bases, and 13 bases separated the two germline ends. CDR3 size: 13 residues. This CDR3 is CSVGLTGATEAFF. In DNA form, the CDR3 reads TGCAGCGTTGGTCTGACAGGCGCCACTGAAGCTTTCTTT.

This rearrangement joins TRBV7-2 to TRBJ1-2; maybe TRBD1 (5 bases). The length of the CDR3 is 15 residues. V lost 5 bases to trimming and J lost 3 bases, with 16 bases between them. Germline CDR1 SGHTA, CDR2 FQGNSA. The CDR3 DNA sequence: TGTGCCAGCAGCCCCCGCCAGGGCGCTCACTATGGCTACACCTTC. The encoded protein is CASSPRQGAHYGYTF. The full variable domain, rest sourced from reference TRBV7-2 and TRBJ1-2, is GAGVSQSPSNKVTEKGKDVELRCDPISGHTALYWYRQSLGQGLEFLIYFQGNSAPDKSGLPSDRFSAERTGGSVSTLTIQRTQQEDSAVYLCASSPRQGAHYGYTFGSGTRLTVV.

The chain combines TRBV12-3 or TRBV12-4 with TRBJ2-1, with D maybe TRBD2 (5 bases). This CDR3 has 12 residues. The ends were cut back, 6 bases at V and 7 bases at J, with 10 bases in the middle. The chain's CDR3 is CASSAGINEQFF. CDR3 nucleotide sequence: TGTGCCAGCAGCGCCGGGATAAATGAGCAGTTCTTC.

The chain carries TRBV20-1 and TRBJ2-5, with 7 bases aligning to TRBD2. CDR3 length: 12 residues. Germline CDR1 reads DFQATT; CDR2 reads SNEGSKA (reference sequence). Trimming at V came to 5 bases and at J to 5 bases, leaving 5 bases not matched to a gene. CDR3 protein: CSAQREQETQYF. In DNA, the CDR3 is TGCAGTGCTCAGCGGGAACAGGAGACCCAGTACTTC.